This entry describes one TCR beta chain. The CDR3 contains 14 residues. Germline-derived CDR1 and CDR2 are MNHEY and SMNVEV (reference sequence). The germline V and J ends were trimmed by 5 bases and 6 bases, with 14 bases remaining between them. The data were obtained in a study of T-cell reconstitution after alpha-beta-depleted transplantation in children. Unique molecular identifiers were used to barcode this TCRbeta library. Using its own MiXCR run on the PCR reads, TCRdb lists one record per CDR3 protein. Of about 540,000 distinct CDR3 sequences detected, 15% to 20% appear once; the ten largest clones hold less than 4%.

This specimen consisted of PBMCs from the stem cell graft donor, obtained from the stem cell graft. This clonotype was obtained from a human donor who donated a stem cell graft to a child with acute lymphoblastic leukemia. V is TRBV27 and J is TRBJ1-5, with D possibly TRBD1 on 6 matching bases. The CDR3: CASSAQGRIQPQHF. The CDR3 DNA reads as TGTGCCAGCAGTGCACAGGGACGAATTCAGCCCCAGCATTTT.